A selection of T cell receptor beta chains follows, all from one sample in a study of blood T cell repertoires in COVID-19. Here immunoSEQ multiplex PCR was the method, and the copy in TCRdb shows in-frame clones only, minus some. The sample contains about 310,000 clones, 90% of which appear only once. The material sequenced was peripheral blood. These receptors were collected from a woman in her 30s with COVID-19, enrolled during active disease. CDR3s include the opening cysteine and the closing phenylalanine or tryptophan. The D gene is left open where the match is weak. The listing skips clone size in some rows; elsewhere it reads once, few, many or a size class.

j_call clone_size v_call d_call cdr3_aa cdr3_nt
TRBJ1-2 NA TRBV28 TRBD1 CASSPVQGAVGYTF TGTGCCAGCAGCCCAGTGCAGGGGGCAGTGGGCTACACCTTC
TRBJ1-1 NA TRBV5-6 TRBD1 CASSERDRGNTEAFF TGTGCCAGCAGCGAAAGGGACAGGGGGAACACTGAAGCTTTCTTT
TRBJ2-1 NA TRBV24-1 NA CATSDSRNEQFF TGTGCCACCAGTGATTCGCGAAATGAGCAGTTCTTC
TRBJ1-2 NA TRBV29-1 NA CSEVQGEGSGYTF TGCAGCGAAGTACAGGGTGAAGGGTCTGGCTACACCTTC
TRBJ1-5 NA TRBV6-1 NA CASSEAIAGVRQPQHF TGTGCCAGCAGTGAAGCGATCGCAGGGGTGCGTCAGCCCCAGCATTTT
TRBJ1-2 once TRBV27 NA CASSLTQFYGYTF TGTGCCAGCAGTTTAACACAGTTCTATGGCTACACCTTC
TRBJ2-3 once TRBV24-1 TRBD2 CATSRQGSSGRAVTDTQYF TGTGCCACCAGTCGACAGGGCAGTAGCGGGAGGGCCGTCACAGATACGCAGTATTTT
TRBJ1-1 NA TRBV28 TRBD1 CASWDRGRGWTEAFF TGTGCCAGCTGGGACAGGGGGAGGGGGTGGACTGAAGCTTTCTTT
TRBJ1-2 NA TRBV9 NA CASSVDGVSVYGYTF TGTGCCAGCAGCGTAGATGGAGTCTCGGTCTATGGCTACACCTTC
TRBJ1-2 NA TRBV19 NA CASRRGADGYTF TGTGCCTCCCGGAGGGGCGCAGATGGCTACACCTTC
TRBJ2-5 NA TRBV7-9 TRBD1 CASSLGGQGRETQYF TGTGCCAGCAGCTTGGGAGGACAGGGGAGGGAGACCCAGTACTTC
TRBJ1-2 NA TRBV27 TRBD1 CASSEIGDRGNYGYTF TGTGCCAGCAGTGAGATCGGGGACAGGGGCAACTATGGCTACACCTTC
TRBJ1-3 NA TRBV16 NA CASSQSMEAYSGNTIYF TGTGCCAGCAGCCAATCGATGGAGGCTTACTCTGGAAACACCATATATTTT
TRBJ2-1 few TRBV2 TRBD2 CASRATSGWYNEQFF TGTGCCAGCAGGGCTACTAGCGGGTGGTACAATGAGCAGTTCTTC
TRBJ1-1 NA TRBV19 NA CASTLNTEAFF TGTGCCAGTACTTTGAACACTGAAGCTTTCTTT